These 13 T cell receptor beta chains share one sample of origin, sequenced in a study of tumor and adjacent non-tumor tissue in lung cancer. This sample's RNA came from whole unsorted tissue. This non-tumor lung sample came from over 3 cm beyond the tumor edge. Three rounds of nested PCR, following a modified ARM-PCR protocol, produced the TCRbeta library. TCRdb itself ran the multiplex PCR reads through MiXCR, one entry per CDR3 protein. Of some 68,000 distinct CDR3 sequences detected, 76% appear once; the ten largest clones hold 40% to 50%. The sequencing input was distant non-tumor lung tissue. Every receptor here comes from a man aged 55 to 69 with non-small cell lung cancer.

The chain is built from TRBV11-1 and TRBJ2-1; 7 bases are a match to TRBD2. Germline values: CDR1 SGHAT, CDR2 FQDESV (reference sequence). The CDR3 consists of 18 residues. The V gene end was trimmed by 1 base and the J gene end by 1 base; junction bases not matched to a gene: 10. The CDR3: CASSLEGASGPSYNEQFF. The CDR3 region has the DNA TGTGCCAGCAGCTTAGAGGGAGCTAGCGGACCGTCCTACAATGAGCAGTTCTTC. Combining the CDR3 with reference TRBV11-1 and TRBJ2-1 gives the whole variable domain EAEVAQSPRYKITEKSQAVAFWCDPISGHATLYWYRQILGQGPELLVQFQDESVVDDSQLPKDRFSAERLKGVDSTLKIQPAELGDSAMYLCASSLEGASGPSYNEQFFGPGTRLTVL.

Details on this clonotype: As the CDR3 is not closed by the conserved phenylalanine or tryptophan, this likely results from a read error. CDR3 nucleotide sequence: TGTGCCAGGAGCTTAGCGGACTACGAGCAGTACTCC. Its protein product is CARSLADYEQYS. The chain joins TRBV11-3 to TRBJ2-7; D possibly corresponds to TRBD2 (6 bases). Looked up from germline, CDR1 is SGHNT and CDR2 is YENEEA. CDR3 length equals 12 residues.

In the case of this clonotype: Given the absence of the conserved phenylalanine or tryptophan at the CDR3 end, a read error is likely. V is TRBV6-5 and J is TRBJ2-7; D remains ambiguous. Germline CDR1 is MNHEY and CDR2 is SVGAGI. The CDR3 extends over 14 amino acids. The CDR3 protein is CASSYERNSYVQYI. Written as DNA, the CDR3 is TGTGCCAGCAGTTATGAACGGAACTCCTACGTGCAGTACATC.

About this clonotype: One junction end disagrees with the germline gene, perhaps due to a read error. The gene calls are TRBV20-1 and TRBJ2-2; perhaps TRBD1 as D (5 bases). CDR1 and CDR2 (germline): DFQATT, SNEGSKA (reference sequence). This CDR3 has 16 amino acids. Here the CDR3 DNA reads TGCAGTGCTAGAGATGGGGCAGGTAGGTTCACCGTGGAGCTGTTTTTT. Translation gives CSARDGAGRFTVELFF.

In regard to this clonotype: Just one base apart from a much larger clone, this may be a read error. The chain couples TRBV5-1 to TRBJ2-5, with 7 bases that match TRBD2. Germline V gene sequence: CDR1 SGHRS, CDR2 YFSETQ. CDR3 size: 15 residues. The CDR3 sequence is CANSSSAGVGETQYF. In DNA, the CDR3 is TGCGCCAACAGCTCCAGTGCGGGAGTAGGAGAGACCCAGTACTTC.

This clonotype was observed at least ten times. The chain combines TRBV28 with TRBJ2-3; TRBD2 agrees at 10 bases. This CDR3 has 15 residues. CDR1 is MDHEN and CDR2 is SYDVKM in the germline V gene. Trimming took 5 bases from V and 0 from J; bases not matched to a gene: 2. The chain's CDR3 is CASSQGLASTDTQYF. CDR3 nucleotides: TGTGCCAGCAGTCAGGGACTAGCGAGCACAGATACGCAGTATTTT.

The chain joins TRBV29-1 to TRBJ2-2; possibly TRBD2 for D (5 bases). The germline gives CDR1 SQVTM, CDR2 ANQGSEA. The V end was cut by 7 bases, the J end by 2 bases, with 11 bases between. The CDR3 is 13 amino acids. CDR3 sequence: CSAEEDNTGELFF. The CDR3 DNA follows: TGCAGCGCGGAGGAAGATAACACCGGGGAGCTGTTTTTT.

V usage is TRBV12-3 or TRBV12-4 and J usage is TRBJ2-5; 7 nucleotides match TRBD2. There are 13 residues in the CDR3. Trimming took 8 bases from V and 5 from J; bases not matched to a gene: 8. The CDR3 DNA is TGTGCCAGCCGCTCGGGACTACAGGAGACCCAGTACTTC. Translated: CASRSGLQETQYF.

As to this clonotype: The conserved phenylalanine or tryptophan is not found at the CDR3 terminus, so this likely reflects a read error. CDR3 protein: CASSQSGPAYEQYI. As DNA, the CDR3 is TGTGCCAGCAGCCAAAGCGGACCAGCCTACGAGCAGTACATC. The chain couples TRBV28 to TRBJ2-7; possible D gene TRBD2, 5 bases. V gave up 6 bases and J gave up 2 bases, with 14 bases separating them. Germline V gene data show CDR1 as MDHEN and CDR2 as SYDVKM. The CDR3 runs 14 residues.

To note about this clonotype: An end of the junction differs from the germline gene, which may be a read error. The chain joins TRBV12-3 or TRBV12-4 to TRBJ2-1; 7 bases fit TRBD2. This CDR3 has 15 amino acids. As DNA, the CDR3 is TGTGTCAGCAGTATCCCTCAGCGGGACCAAAATGAACAGTTCTTC. It is translated as CVSSIPQRDQNEQFF.

CDR3 nucleotide sequence: TGTGCCAGCATCTCACAGGGGCGAGGAACTGAAGCTTTCTTT. It yields the protein CASISQGRGTEAFF. The chain has TRBV5-4 and TRBJ1-1; 7 bases map to TRBD1. Germline-derived CDR1 and CDR2 are SGHNT and YYREEE (reference sequence). V gave up 6 bases and J gave up 5 bases; unmatched junction bases: 10. This CDR3 spans 14 amino acids.

As concerns this clonotype: A junction end diverges from the germline sequence, so it may reflect a read error. The chain recombines TRBV5-4 with TRBJ1-1; D is ambiguous. Germline V lookup: CDR1 SGHNT, CDR2 YYREEE (reference sequence). CDR3 length equals 13 residues. DNA of the CDR3: TGTGCCAGGAGCTCTGGGCCGAACACTGAAGCTTTCTTT. Residues: CARSSGPNTEAFF.

About this clonotype: At one end the junction does not follow the germline gene, possibly because of a read error. V gene TRBV24-1 combines with J gene TRBJ1-2, with a weak D call TRBD1 (5 bases). CDR3 length equals 14 residues. The V gene's germline CDR1 is KGHDR and CDR2 SFDVKD. The CDR3 loop is CATSDSGATYGYTF. The CDR3 DNA reads as TGTGCCACCAGTGATTCTGGGGCTACTTATGGTTACACCTTC.